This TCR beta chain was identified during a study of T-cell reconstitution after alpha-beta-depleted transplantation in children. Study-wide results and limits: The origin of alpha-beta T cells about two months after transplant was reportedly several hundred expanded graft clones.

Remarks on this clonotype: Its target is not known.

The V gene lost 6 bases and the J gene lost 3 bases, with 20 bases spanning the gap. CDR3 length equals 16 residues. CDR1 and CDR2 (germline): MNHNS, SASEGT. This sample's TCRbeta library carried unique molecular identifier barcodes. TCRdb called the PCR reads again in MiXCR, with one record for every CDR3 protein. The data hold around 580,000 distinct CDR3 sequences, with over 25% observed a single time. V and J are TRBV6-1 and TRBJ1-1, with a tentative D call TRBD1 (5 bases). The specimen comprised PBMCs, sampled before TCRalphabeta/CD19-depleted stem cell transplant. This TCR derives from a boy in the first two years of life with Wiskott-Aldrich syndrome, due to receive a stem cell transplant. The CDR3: CASRPDMVGGYTEAFF. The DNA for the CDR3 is TGTGCCAGCAGGCCCGACATGGTTGGGGGGTACACTGAAGCTTTCTTT.